The rows below give T cell receptor beta chains drawn from one sample of a study of OX40 agonist ivuxolimab in advanced cancers. Assay: immunoSEQ multiplex PCR; the TCRdb copy retains only in-frame clones and omits some. This table holds 70,000 to 75,000 clones, 86% found once. The sequenced sample was CD4+ or CD8+ T cells sorted from blood, obtained in a trial of the OX40 agonist ivuxolimab. These receptors came from an adult with an advanced solid tumor such as melanoma, head and neck, liver or kidney cancer. Both conserved end residues are part of each CDR3. D genes are given only for firm matches. Expanded clones get a size class; other rows say once, few or many, or leave the size out.

>NA|NA|TRBV28|TRBJ2-7
TGTGCCAGCAGTTTTGGGATAAGGGACCGAGCCTACGAGCAGTACTTC
CASSFGIRDRAYEQYF
>NA|NA|TRBV18|TRBJ1-5
TGTGCCAGCTCACCATACCAGGGGTTCGATCAGCCCCAGCATTTT
CASSPYQGFDQPQHF
>NA|TRBD1|TRBV28|TRBJ1-1
TGTGCCAGCCCCCCCGACAGGGTAAGGAACACTGAAGCTTTCTTT
CASPPDRVRNTEAFF
>NA|NA|TRBV11-3|TRBJ2-2
TGTGCCAGCCGACGGTCGAACACCGGGGAGCTGTTTTTT
CASRRSNTGELFF
>once|TRBD2|TRBV11-2|TRBJ2-1
TGTGCCAGCAGCCCTAGGAGACAGAGGGGCGGGAGCCCCTACAATGAGCAGTTCTTC
CASSPRRQRGGSPYNEQFF
>once|NA|TRBV11-3|TRBJ2-1
TGTGCCAGCAGCCCAGGTGTGGGGGCCCGCTCCTACAATGAGCAGTTCTTC
CASSPGVGARSYNEQFF
>NA|NA|TRBV7-2|TRBJ1-4
TGTGCCAGCAGCTTCGTATCGGAGGAAAAACTGTTTTTT
CASSFVSEEKLFF
>NA|NA|TRBV20-1|TRBJ1-5
TGCAGTGCTTTGAAAAATCAGCCCCAGCATTTT
CSALKNQPQHF
>NA|TRBD2|TRBV5-8|TRBJ2-1
TGTGCCGGCCGCCTTATGGCGGGAGTGGGAAATGAGCAGTTCTTC
CAGRLMAGVGNEQFF
>NA|NA|TRBV14|TRBJ1-6
TGTGCCAGCAGCCAAGGTCTCAGGGGCTATAATTCACCCCTCCACTTT
CASSQGLRGYNSPLHF
>NA|TRBD1|TRBV12-5|TRBJ1-2
TGTGCTAGTGGTTTGCAGACAGGGGGATGGGATGGCTACACCTTC
CASGLQTGGWDGYTF
>NA|TRBD1|TRBV25-1|TRBJ2-3
TGTGCCAGCAGTACCCCCGGGACAGGGGTTGACACAGATACGCAGTATTTT
CASSTPGTGVDTDTQYF
>NA|NA|TRBV30|TRBJ2-7
TGTGCCTGGAGTCGTACTTCCTACGAGCAGTACTTC
CAWSRTSYEQYF
>NA|NA|TRBV19|TRBJ1-3
TGTGCCAGTAGAGCACTGACCGCCAGCTCTGGAAACACCATATATTTT
CASRALTASSGNTIYF
>NA|NA|TRBV4-2|TRBJ2-1
TGTGCCAGCAGCCAGCCAGCGGGCTCCTACAATGAGCAGTTCTTC
CASSQPAGSYNEQFF
>NA|NA|TRBV12-5|TRBJ2-7
TGTGCTAGTGGTGCACTACAGGGATACAGCGAGCAGTACTTC
CASGALQGYSEQYF
>NA|NA|TRBV18|TRBJ1-2
TGTGCCAGCTCACCACGGCAACAGGGTCGGGGCTACACCTTC
CASSPRQQGRGYTF
>NA|TRBD1|TRBV4-1|TRBJ2-7
TGCGCCAGCAGCAGGGGACAGGGACAGGGGGTTAACGAGCAGTACTTC
CASSRGQGQGVNEQYF
>once|TRBD2|TRBV7-2|TRBJ2-2
TGTGCCAGCAGCTCCGAGGCGGGAGCGGTGACCGGGGAGCTGTTTTTT
CASSSEAGAVTGELFF
>NA|NA|TRBV6-1|TRBJ2-7
TGTGCCAGTACCGGGACTCTCTCCTACGAGCAGTACTTC
CASTGTLSYEQYF
>NA|NA|TRBV5-1|TRBJ1-2
TGCGCCAGCAGCGCCGACGGTACAAACTATGGCTACACCTTC
CASSADGTNYGYTF
>NA|TRBD1|TRBV19|TRBJ1-1
TGTGCCAGTACCGACCCTGGACAGGGAGGGTGGACTGAAGCTTTCTTT
CASTDPGQGGWTEAFF
>NA|NA|TRBV7-9|TRBJ1-1
TGTGCCAGCAGCTTAGCGTATTCACAATTGAACACTGAAGCTTTCTTT
CASSLAYSQLNTEAFF
>NA|NA|TRBV10-3|TRBJ1-1
TGTGCCATCAGTGACAGGCGGTCCGATTTGAACACTGAAGCTTTCTTT
CAISDRRSDLNTEAFF
>NA|NA|TRBV29-1|TRBJ2-5
TGCAGCGGCCGGGACAACCAAGAGACCCAGTACTTC
CSGRDNQETQYF
>NA|TRBD2|TRBV7-9|TRBJ2-7
TGTGCCAGCAGCTTGGGGACTAGCGGTACCTACGAGCAGTACTTC
CASSLGTSGTYEQYF
>NA|NA|TRBV28|TRBJ2-7
TGTGCCAGCAGTTTAATGGTCAGCCTCTACGAGCAGTACTTC
CASSLMVSLYEQYF
>NA|NA|TRBV20-1|TRBJ2-5
TGCAGTGTAGAGTCGAGAGAGACCCAGTACTTC
CSVESRETQYF
>NA|NA|TRBV30|TRBJ1-2
TGTGCCTGGAGTGTACTTCTTGACCCTTGGAGCGGAGGCTACACCTTC
CAWSVLLDPWSGGYTF
>NA|TRBD2|TRBV19|TRBJ2-3
TGTGCCAGTAGTTCCTACCCCCGACTAGCAGAGGCAGATACGCAGTATTTT
CASSSYPRLAEADTQYF
>once|NA|TRBV30|TRBJ2-5
TGTGCCTGGAGTGTACAATGGGGACAAGGAGAGACCCAGTACTTC
CAWSVQWGQGETQYF
>NA|TRBD2|TRBV11-2|TRBJ2-1
TGTGCCAGCAGCAATAACCGCGGGAGCTCCTACAATGAGCAGTTCTTC
CASSNNRGSSYNEQFF
>NA|NA|TRBV28|TRBJ2-7
TGTGCCAGCAGTTTATACCAGGCCCCCTACGAGCAGTACTTC
CASSLYQAPYEQYF
>NA|TRBD1|TRBV7-9|TRBJ1-1
TGTGCCAGCAGCCATTCCAGGGGGCAGTACACTGAAGCTTTCTTT
CASSHSRGQYTEAFF
>NA|TRBD1|TRBV9|TRBJ2-1
TGTGCCAGCAGCGTTCGACAGGGGGCCTATGAGCAGTTCTTC
CASSVRQGAYEQFF
>NA|TRBD1|TRBV9|TRBJ1-3
TGTGCCAGCAGCGTAGATTTACAGGGGGTCTCTGGAAACACCATATATTTT
CASSVDLQGVSGNTIYF
>NA|TRBD2|TRBV5-4|TRBJ2-3
TGTGCCAGCAGCCTCGGGACTAATCGGCTCGCAGATACGCAGTATTTT
CASSLGTNRLADTQYF
>NA|NA|TRBV6-6|TRBJ1-1
TGTGCCAGCAGTTACTCATTCTCGGGGAACACTGAAGCTTTCTTT
CASSYSFSGNTEAFF
>NA|TRBD2|TRBV7-2|TRBJ2-7
TGTGCCAGCAGCTTTACTAGCGTAGCCTACGAGCAGTACTTC
CASSFTSVAYEQYF
>once|NA|TRBV6-1|TRBJ2-7
TGTGCCAGCAGTGAAGCGCTATTTAGCGGTCCTTCCTACGAGCAGTACTTC
CASSEALFSGPSYEQYF
>NA|TRBD2|TRBV6-1|TRBJ2-7
TGTGCCAGCAAGAGACTAGCGGGAGTCTCCTACGAGCAGTACTTC
CASKRLAGVSYEQYF
>NA|NA|TRBV27|TRBJ1-5
TGTGCCAGCAGTCGACAGGGCAATCAGCCCCAGCATTTT
CASSRQGNQPQHF
>NA|NA|TRBV7-8|TRBJ1-5
TGTGCCAGCAGACCAGGGACCGGGAACAATCAGCCCCAGCATTTT
CASRPGTGNNQPQHF
>NA|TRBD2|TRBV7-9|TRBJ2-1
TGTGCCAGCAGCGTTACTAGCGCGGCTGAGCAGTTCTTC
CASSVTSAAEQFF